The table lists the clone carrying this TCR beta chain with a few counts. These data originate in a study of T cells in Graves' hyperthyroidism and ophthalmopathy. Among ophthalmopathy patients, the Clinical Activity Score reached at least 3, the NOSPECS grade reached at least 4, and duration remained under 3 months. For the diagnoses, clinical symptoms, serum thyroxine and TRAb, thyroid ultrasound and orbital computed tomography were used. PBMCs were collected from a 10 ml volume of fresh peripheral blood. Amplification of TCR beta CDR3 regions was performed using RNA transcripts as template. First-round RT-PCR of the TCR CDR3 relied on the HTBI primer set. TCRdb re-called the multiplex PCR reads through MiXCR, storing one row per CDR3 protein. The table has approximately 530,000 distinct CDR3 sequences, about 20% seen once. The CDR3 has 15 amino acids. Germline V gives CDR1 LGHNT, CDR2 FRNRAP. V shed 6 bases and J 4 bases; nucleotides not matched to a gene: 12.

Material for sequencing was blood. J is TRBJ2-7 and V is TRBV12-5; the match to TRBD1 covers 7 bases. The receptor was derived from a man aged 35 to 55 with Graves' ophthalmopathy. In DNA, the CDR3 is TGTGCTAGTGGCCCTCCGGACAGGCCGGGGTACGAGCAGTACTTC. Its protein is CASGPPDRPGYEQYF.